This TCR beta chain was captured in a study of response to subunit inactivated influenza vaccine. A single record per CDR3 protein comes from TCRdb applying MiXCR to the RT-PCR reads. The sample holds 450,000 to 600,000 distinct CDR3 sequences; 7.6% are singletons and the top ten take 10% to 15%. V was clipped by 0 bases and J by 0 bases; unmatched bases: 8. The CDR3 runs to 18 residues. Germline CDR1 is LNHNV and CDR2 is YYDKDF (reference sequence). In its sample, this clonotype was seen many times. The chain uses TRBV15 and TRBJ1-5; 7 positions agree with TRBD1. The sample in question was PBMCs from blood, obtained around 25 months after vaccination. The TCR originated in a man between 45 and 75 years old who received an inactivated influenza vaccine. CDR3 DNA: TGTGCCACCAGCAGAGAAAAAGGACAGGACTATAGCAATCAGCCCCAGCATTTT. This sequence encodes CATSREKGQDYSNQPQHF.